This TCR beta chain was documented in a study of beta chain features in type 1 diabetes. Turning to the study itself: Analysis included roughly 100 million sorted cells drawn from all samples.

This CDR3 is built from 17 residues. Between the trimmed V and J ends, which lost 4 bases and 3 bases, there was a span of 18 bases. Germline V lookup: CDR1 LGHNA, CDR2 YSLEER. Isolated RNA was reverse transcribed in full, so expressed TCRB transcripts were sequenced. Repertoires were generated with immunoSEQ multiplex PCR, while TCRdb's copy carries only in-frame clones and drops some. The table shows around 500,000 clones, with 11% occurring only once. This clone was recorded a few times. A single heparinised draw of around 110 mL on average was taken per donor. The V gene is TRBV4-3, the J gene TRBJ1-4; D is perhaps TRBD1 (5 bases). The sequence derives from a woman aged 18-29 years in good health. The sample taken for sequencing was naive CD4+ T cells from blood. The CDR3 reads CASSRGTLGRANEKLFF. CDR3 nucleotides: TGCGCCAGCAGCCGAGGGACGCTAGGGAGAGCTAATGAAAAACTGTTTTTT.